This TCR beta chain was recorded in a study of technical replicates of blood from a handful of donors. The CDR3 contains 19 residues. Germline lookup yields CDR1 MNHNS and CDR2 SASEGT. V trimming: 4 bases; J trimming: 0 bases; junction bases outside the gene matches: 10. TCRdb's copy holds only in-frame clones and misses some; the assay was immunoSEQ multiplex PCR. The sample has approximately 81,000 clones, approximately 75% seen once. V and J are TRBV6-1 and TRBJ2-6, with 9 bases that match TRBD1. This receptor was obtained from a human donor in good health. Some clones in this sample may be carry-over from other donors' samples. The sequenced sample was PBMCs. Here the CDR3 reads CASSARLMTGGSGANVLTF. CDR3 nucleotide sequence: TGTGCCAGCAGTGCCCGACTTATGACAGGGGGCTCTGGGGCCAACGTCCTGACTTTC.